Each of the 3 T cell receptor beta chains below was sequenced from the same sample in a study of T cell responses to AZD1222 COVID-19 vaccine. Some clones are missing from TCRdb's copy, which holds only in-frame ones; the method was immunoSEQ multiplex PCR. The sample has about 190,000 clones; 87% are singletons. Source: peripheral blood, taken on day 0 of MenACWY control vaccination. These receptors all come from an adult in good health.

This clone was seen more than once but under ten times. The chain couples TRBV27 to TRBJ2-2; D gene uncertain. Per germline, CDR1 MNHEY and CDR2 SMNVEV (reference sequence). V was pared by 5 bases and J by 1 base, with 2 bases between. The CDR3 is 12 residues long. CDR3: CASSRNTGELFF. The CDR3 DNA is TGTGCCAGCAGTCGGAACACCGGGGAGCTGTTTTTT.

This chain links TRBV2 with TRBJ1-1; D not certain. The CDR3 has 12 residues. Germline V gene data show CDR1 as SNHLY and CDR2 as FYNNEI. Trimming stripped 3 bases from V and 7 bases from J, with 9 bases between. The CDR3 nucleotides read TGTGCCAGCAGTGAGGGTCGTATTGAAGCTTTCTTT. Protein product: CASSEGRIEAFF. Looking up the rest from reference TRBV2 and TRBJ1-1 gives the full variable domain: EPEVTQTPSHQVTQMGQEVILRCVPISNHLYFYWYRQILGQKVEFLVSFYNNEISEKSEIFDDQFSVERPDGSNFTLKIRSTKLEDSAMYFCASSEGRIEAFFGQGTRLTVV.

The chain is built from TRBV28 and TRBJ2-2, with TRBD1 matching 7 bases. V dropped 6 bases and J dropped 6; count of bases not matched to a gene: 7. CDR3 size: 14 residues. Looked up from germline, CDR1 is MDHEN and CDR2 is SYDVKM. CDR3 nucleotide sequence: TGTGCCAGCAGCAACCCGGGACAGTCCGGGGAGCTGTTTTTT. Translating gives CASSNPGQSGELFF.